Listed here is a single TCR beta chain. CDR3 length: 16 residues. V gave up 3 bases and J gave up 0 bases, with 12 bases separating them. Per the germline V gene, CDR1 is KGHSH and CDR2 is LQKENI. This entry is derived from a study of beta chain features in type 1 diabetes. The investigators reverse transcribed all of the isolated RNA, so they sequenced expressed TCRB transcripts. Method: immunoSEQ multiplex PCR; TCRdb's copy keeps in-frame clones and lacks some. The sample contains hundreds of thousands of clones, around 15% of which appear only once. The sequencing sample was made of naive CD4+ T cells from blood. The sequence was obtained from a man aged 18 to 29 in good health. V and J are TRBV18 and TRBJ1-3; possibly TRBD1 for D (6 bases). The CDR3 coding sequence is TGTGCCAGCTCACCCCCAGGGGTAAACTCTGGAAACACCATATATTTT. This codes for CASSPPGVNSGNTIYF.